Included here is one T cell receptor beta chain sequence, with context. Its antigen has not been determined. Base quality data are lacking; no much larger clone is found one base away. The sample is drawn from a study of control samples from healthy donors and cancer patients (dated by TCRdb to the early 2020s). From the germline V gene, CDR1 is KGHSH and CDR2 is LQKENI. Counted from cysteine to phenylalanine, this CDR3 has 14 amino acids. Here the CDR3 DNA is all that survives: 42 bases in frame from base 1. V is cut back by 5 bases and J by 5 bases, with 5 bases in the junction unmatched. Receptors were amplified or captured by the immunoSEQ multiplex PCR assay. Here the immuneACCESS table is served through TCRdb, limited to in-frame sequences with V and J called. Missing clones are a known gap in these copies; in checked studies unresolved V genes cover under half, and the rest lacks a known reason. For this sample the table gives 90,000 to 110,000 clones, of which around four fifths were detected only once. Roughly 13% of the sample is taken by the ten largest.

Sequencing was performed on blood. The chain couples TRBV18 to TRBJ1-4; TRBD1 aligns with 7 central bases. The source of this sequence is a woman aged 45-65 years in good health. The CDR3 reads CASSSGQENEKLFF. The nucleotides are TGTGCCAGCTCATCCGGACAGGAAAATGAAAAACTGTTTTTT.